Presented here are 23 T cell receptor beta chains from one specimen sequenced in a study of shared clonotypes between healthy human individuals. In the naive CD8 group, cells lacked CD45RO and were positively selected for CCR7, so terminally differentiated effector memory CD45RA+ cells were left out. The repertoire was sequenced with immunoSEQ multiplex PCR; TCRdb's copy has only in-frame clones and lacks some. The sample holds millions of clones, 85% to 95% seen once. The source material was naive CD8+ T cells from PBMCs. The receptors stem from a man between 18 and 29 years old in good health. Some clones in this sample may be carry-over from other donors' samples.

This clone was seen once. The chain couples TRBV30 to TRBJ2-5, with 7 nucleotides matching TRBD2. The DNA end lines up better with TRBJ2-7; the J call may be wrong. The CDR3 covers 13 residues. Germline CDR1 and CDR2: GTSNPN and SVGIG (reference sequence). The CDR3 loop is CAQRAAGVYEQYF. Written as DNA, the CDR3 is TGTGCCCAAAGGGCCGCGGGAGTTTACGAGCAGTACTTC.

The chain links TRBV11-1 to TRBJ2-5, with no clear D. V lost 0 bases to trimming and J lost 0 bases, with 14 bases between them. Looked up from germline, CDR1 is SGHAT and CDR2 is FQDESV (reference sequence). The length of the CDR3 is 17 residues. CDR3 amino acids: CASSLAFATPYQETQYF. CDR3 nucleotides: TGTGCCAGCAGCTTAGCGTTCGCGACACCGTACCAAGAGACCCAGTACTTC.

The chain combines TRBV19 with TRBJ2-1; 11 nucleotides agree with TRBD2. This CDR3 is 15 amino acids long. Trimming removed 3 bases from V and 9 bases from J; junction bases left unmatched: 7. Per germline, CDR1 LNHDA and CDR2 SQIVND (reference sequence). The CDR3 protein is CASSIVAGGRGEQFF. DNA of the CDR3: TGTGCCAGTAGTATTGTAGCGGGAGGGCGCGGTGAGCAGTTCTTC.

Comment on this clone: Other nucleotide sequences from this sample produce the same CDR3. The chain joins TRBV4-1 to TRBJ1-5, with D uncertain. The length of the CDR3 is 13 residues. Germline V gene data show CDR1 as MGHRA and CDR2 as YSYEKL. Trimming took 0 bases from V and 6 from J, leaving 6 bases between them. The CDR3 DNA follows: TGCGCCAGCAGCCAAGATCGGTTTCAGCCCCAGCATTTT. Its translation: CASSQDRFQPQHF.

This clone was counted a single time. The chain joins TRBV28 to TRBJ2-1; D remains unclear. Germline V gene sequence: CDR1 MDHEN, CDR2 SYDVKM. This CDR3 region has 11 residues. V dropped 5 bases and J dropped 5 bases, with 4 bases sitting between them. This chain's CDR3 is CASSPDNEQFF. The DNA for the CDR3 is TGTGCCAGCAGTCCAGACAATGAGCAGTTCTTC.

The CDR3: CASSLRWGSGNTIYF. In DNA form, the CDR3 reads TGTGCCAGCAGTTTACGTTGGGGCTCTGGAAACACCATATATTTT. The V and J genes are TRBV28 and TRBJ1-3, with no clear D. V was shortened by 2 bases and J by 0 bases, with 8 bases between the two germline ends. CDR1 and CDR2 from the germline V gene are MDHEN and SYDVKM. The CDR3 totals 15 residues.

The CDR3 nucleotides read TGTGCCAGTAGGGAGACAGGAGCCTACAATGAGCAGTTCTTC. This encodes CASRETGAYNEQFF. The genes are TRBV19 and TRBJ2-1, with D perhaps matching TRBD1 (6 bases). The CDR3 length is 14 residues. The V gene lost 6 bases and the J gene lost 2 bases, with 11 bases spanning the gap. The germline gives CDR1 LNHDA, CDR2 SQIVND (reference sequence).

The rearrangement uses TRBV4-3 and TRBJ2-3, with D tentatively TRBD1 (5 bases). The germline gives CDR1 LGHNA, CDR2 YSLEER. V was shortened by 1 base and J by 1 base, with 21 bases between the two germline ends. This CDR3 spans 19 amino acids. This CDR3 is CASSQGDQGTYRGTDTQYF. Here the CDR3 DNA reads TGCGCCAGCAGCCAAGGAGACCAGGGAACATACCGCGGCACAGATACGCAGTATTTT.

V usage is TRBV9 and J usage is TRBJ2-7; D may be TRBD2 (5 bases). The CDR3 is 14 amino acids. Looked up from germline, CDR1 is SGDLS and CDR2 is YYNGEE. Trimming pared 3 bases from V and 3 bases from J, leaving 13 bases between. CDR3 loop: CASSDGLAGYEQYF. In DNA form, the CDR3 reads TGTGCCAGCAGCGACGGTCTCGCGGGCTACGAGCAGTACTTC.

The V gene is TRBV11-2, the J gene TRBJ2-3; D is uncertain. With 8 bases removed from V and 2 bases from J, the gap between germline ends came to 2 bases. Per germline, CDR1 SGHAT and CDR2 FQNNGV. CDR3 size: 10 residues. In DNA form, the CDR3 reads TGTGCCAGCTCCACAGATACGCAGTATTTT. Translation gives CASSTDTQYF.

V usage is TRBV18 and J usage is TRBJ1-2, with 11 bases fitting TRBD1. V shed 1 base and J 6 bases; nucleotides not matched to a gene: 19. CDR1 and CDR2 (germline): KGHSH, LQKENI. The CDR3 spans 20 residues. The CDR3 here is CASSPLRKEDRGLKDHGYTF. The CDR3 DNA is TGTGCCAGCTCACCACTTAGAAAAGAGGACAGGGGGCTCAAGGATCATGGCTACACCTTC. Full variable domain (missing parts from reference TRBV18 and TRBJ1-2): NAGVMQNPRHLVRRRGQEARLRCSPMKGHSHVYWYRQLPEEGLKFMVYLQKENIIDESGMPKERFSAEFPKEGPSILRIQQVVRGDSAAYFCASSPLRKEDRGLKDHGYTFGSGTRLTVV.

This clone was found a few times. The V gene is TRBV5-4, the J gene TRBJ2-1; TRBD2 is a possible D gene (6 bases). The CDR3 spans 14 residues. CDR1 SGHNT and CDR2 YYREEE come from the germline V gene (reference sequence). Trimming removed 2 bases from V and 8 bases from J, with 14 bases in between. The CDR3 nucleotides read TGTGCCAGCAGCTTCGCGGGGAATGGCGATGAGCAGTTCTTC. It encodes CASSFAGNGDEQFF.

A word on this clone: Different DNA sequences within this sample yield the same CDR3. The chain employs TRBV27 and TRBJ1-2, with a tentative D call TRBD1 (6 bases). This CDR3 has 14 amino acids. Between the trimmed V and J ends, which lost 5 bases and 7 bases, there was a span of 17 bases. CDR1 and CDR2 from the germline V gene are MNHEY and SMNVEV (reference sequence). In DNA form, the CDR3 reads TGTGCCAGCAGTCCTCCTGACAGGTTGGCTGGCTACACCTTC. It yields the protein CASSPPDRLAGYTF.

V is TRBV12-5 and J is TRBJ2-1, with TRBD1 as a possible D gene (6 bases). The V gene's germline CDR1 is LGHNT and CDR2 FRNRAP. The CDR3 loop spans 11 amino acids. Trimming cost V 3 bases and J 10 bases, with 7 bases left between them. As DNA, the CDR3 is TGTGCTAGTGGTTTAGGACAGGAGCAGTTCTTC. Residues: CASGLGQEQFF.

This chain links TRBV5-1 with TRBJ2-7; D is unresolved. The V gene lost 2 bases and the J gene lost 2 bases, with 11 bases spanning the gap. Germline CDR1 SGHRS, CDR2 YFSETQ. The CDR3 length is 14 residues. The CDR3 spells CASSLPTEPYEQYF. For the CDR3, the DNA is TGCGCCAGCAGCTTACCTACAGAACCCTACGAGCAGTACTTC.

This clone came up once. The chain recombines TRBV29-1 with TRBJ2-1, with 8 positions matching TRBD1. The V gene end was trimmed by 3 bases and the J gene end by 5 bases; junction bases not matched to a gene: 6. The germline CDR1 and CDR2 sequences are SQVTM and ANQGSEA. The CDR3 contains 14 residues. CDR3 loop: CSVELRTGHNEQFF. CDR3 sequence (DNA): TGCAGCGTTGAGCTTCGGACAGGGCACAATGAGCAGTTCTTC.

The V gene is TRBV10-3, the J gene TRBJ2-1; 10 bases map to TRBD2. The V gene's germline CDR1 is ENHRY and CDR2 SYGVKD. The V and J ends lost 1 base and 7 bases, in that order; junction bases with no gene match: 7. The CDR3 spans 16 residues. DNA of the CDR3: TGTGCCATCAGTGAGTGGGGGCTAGCGGGAGAGAATGAGCAGTTCTTC. It specifies CAISEWGLAGENEQFF.

The chain has TRBV7-9 and TRBJ1-5, with unresolved D. This CDR3 spans 14 amino acids. The germline V gene encodes CDR1 SEHNR and CDR2 FQNEAQ (reference sequence). V lost 2 bases and J 4 bases, leaving 9 bases between the germline ends. The CDR3 spells CASSLPGYNQPQHF. The CDR3 coding sequence is TGTGCCAGCAGCTTACCGGGTTATAATCAGCCCCAGCATTTT.

The chain joins TRBV7-8 to TRBJ2-6; D unresolved. Trimming cost V 2 bases and J 6 bases, with 14 bases left between them. The CDR3 totals 16 residues. Germline V gives CDR1 SGHVS, CDR2 FQNEAQ. CDR3 DNA sequence: TGTGCCAGCAGCTTATACGCAGCCACTGAGGCCAACGTCCTGACTTTC. Translation: CASSLYAATEANVLTF.

This chain uses TRBV10-3 with TRBJ2-6; 11 bases line up with TRBD2. Germline values: CDR1 ENHRY, CDR2 SYGVKD. The CDR3 runs 18 residues. The V gene end was trimmed by 11 bases and the J gene end by 1 base; junction bases not matched to a gene: 13. The CDR3 region is CAATTTSGSSSGANVLTF. The CDR3 coding sequence is TGTGCCGCAACAACTACTAGCGGGAGCTCTTCTGGGGCCAACGTCCTGACTTTC.

Regarding this clone: The same CDR3 can be traced to other DNA sequences in this sample. The chain links TRBV27 to TRBJ2-1, with a possible D match to TRBD2 (6 bases). CDR1 is MNHEY and CDR2 is SMNVEV in the germline V gene (reference sequence). This CDR3 has 15 residues. V was trimmed by 3 bases and J by 2 bases, leaving 11 bases between them. CDR3: CASSLVAGPYNEQFF. The CDR3, as DNA: TGTGCCAGCAGTTTGGTGGCGGGACCCTACAATGAGCAGTTCTTC.

Comments on this clone: Within the sample, other DNA sequences also encode this same CDR3. The chain couples TRBV9 to TRBJ1-1; D remains ambiguous. The CDR3 spans 13 residues. CDR1 SGDLS and CDR2 YYNGEE come from the germline V gene. Between the trimmed V and J ends, which lost 3 bases and 1 base, there was a span of 7 bases. The CDR3 loop is CASSGGGNTEAFF. The CDR3 DNA is TGTGCCAGCAGCGGGGGTGGGAACACTGAAGCTTTCTTT.

This rearrangement joins TRBV9 to TRBJ2-1, with 10 nucleotides matching TRBD2. The CDR3 length is 15 residues. V dropped 3 bases and J dropped 5; count of bases not matched to a gene: 5. Germline V gene lookup returns CDR1 SGDLS and CDR2 YYNGEE. CDR3 sequence reads: CASSDRTSGNNEQFF. The CDR3 DNA follows: TGTGCCAGCAGCGACCGGACTAGCGGAAACAATGAGCAGTTCTTC.